These 3 T cell receptor beta chains share one sample of origin, sequenced in a study of cytomegalovirus exposure and HLA in healthy donors. The study ran its PCR with 60 Vbeta and 13 Jbeta primers. Libraries were prepared by immunoSEQ multiplex PCR; TCRdb keeps only in-frame clonotypes and omits some of them. The sample lists 150,000 to 200,000 clones, approximately 80% seen once, with 2.1% in the top ten. Sequencing was done on a sample of PBMCs. These receptors were collected from a woman aged 18-29 years in good health and CMV-seropositive.

This rearrangement joins TRBV28 to TRBJ1-1; 8 bases line up with TRBD1. Trimming at V came to 5 bases and at J to 8 bases, leaving 10 bases not matched to a gene. The germline gives CDR1 MDHEN, CDR2 SYDVKM. The length of the CDR3 is 14 residues. CDR3 sequence (DNA): TGTGCCAGCAGTCCTCAGGGGGCCCAAGAAGAAGCTTTCTTT. Its translation is CASSPQGAQEEAFF.

This clone was recorded only once. The chain is built from TRBV5-6 and TRBJ2-2, with a weak D call TRBD1 (5 bases). Germline V gene lookup returns CDR1 SGHDT and CDR2 YYEEEE. This CDR3 region has 15 residues. Trimming took off 0 bases at V and 3 bases at J, with 9 bases between the two ends. The CDR3 protein is CASSLVQGDTGELFF. The CDR3 nucleotides are TGTGCCAGCAGCTTGGTTCAGGGTGACACCGGGGAGCTGTTTTTT.

There are a few counts of this clone. The chain links TRBV4-1 to TRBJ2-5; 10 positions match TRBD1. The CDR3 is 19 residues long. The ends lost 4 bases at V and 0 bases at J; junction bases unmatched: 14. Germline CDR1 reads MGHRA; CDR2 reads YSYEKL. In DNA form, the CDR3 reads TGCGCCAGCAGCCTCCATCCGGGACAGGGGAGAAAGTACCAAGAGACCCAGTACTTC. It specifies CASSLHPGQGRKYQETQYF.